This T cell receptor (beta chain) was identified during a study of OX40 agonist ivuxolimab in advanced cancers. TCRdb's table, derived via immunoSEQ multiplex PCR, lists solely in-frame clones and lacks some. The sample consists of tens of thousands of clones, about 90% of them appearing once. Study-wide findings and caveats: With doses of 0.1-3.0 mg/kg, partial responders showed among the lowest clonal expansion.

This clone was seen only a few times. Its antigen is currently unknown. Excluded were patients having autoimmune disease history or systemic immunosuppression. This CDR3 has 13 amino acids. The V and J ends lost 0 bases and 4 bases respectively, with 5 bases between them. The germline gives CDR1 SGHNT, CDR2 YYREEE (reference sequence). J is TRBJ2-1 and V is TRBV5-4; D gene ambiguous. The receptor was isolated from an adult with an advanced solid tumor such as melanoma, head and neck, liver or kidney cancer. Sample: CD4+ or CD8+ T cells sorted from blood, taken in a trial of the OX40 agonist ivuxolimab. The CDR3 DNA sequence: TGTGCCAGCAGCTTGGTGGAGTACAATGAGCAGTTCTTC. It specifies CASSLVEYNEQFF.